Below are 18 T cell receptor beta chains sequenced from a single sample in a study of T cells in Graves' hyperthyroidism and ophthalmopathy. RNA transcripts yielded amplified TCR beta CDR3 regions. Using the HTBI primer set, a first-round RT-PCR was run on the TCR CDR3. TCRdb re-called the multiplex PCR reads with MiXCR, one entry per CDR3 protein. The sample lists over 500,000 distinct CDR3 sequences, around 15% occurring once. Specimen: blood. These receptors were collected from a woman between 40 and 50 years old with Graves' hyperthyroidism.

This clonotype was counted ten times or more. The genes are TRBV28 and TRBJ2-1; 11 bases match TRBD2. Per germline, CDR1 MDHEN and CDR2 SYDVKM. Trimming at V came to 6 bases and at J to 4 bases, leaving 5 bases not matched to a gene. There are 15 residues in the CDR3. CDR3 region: CASSLAGGAYNEQFF. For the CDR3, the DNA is TGTGCCAGCAGCTTAGCGGGAGGGGCATACAATGAGCAGTTCTTC.

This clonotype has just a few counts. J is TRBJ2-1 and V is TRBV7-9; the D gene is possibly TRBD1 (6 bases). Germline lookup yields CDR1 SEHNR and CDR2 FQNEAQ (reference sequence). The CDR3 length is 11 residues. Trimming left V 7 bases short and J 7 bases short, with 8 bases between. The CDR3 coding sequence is TGTGCCAGCAAGAGGGGGAATGAGCAGTTCTTC. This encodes CASKRGNEQFF.

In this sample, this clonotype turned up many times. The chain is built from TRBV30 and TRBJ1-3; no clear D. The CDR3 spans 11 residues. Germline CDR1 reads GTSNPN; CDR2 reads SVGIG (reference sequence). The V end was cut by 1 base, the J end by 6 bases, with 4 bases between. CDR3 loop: CAWSAKNTIYF. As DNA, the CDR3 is TGTGCCTGGAGTGCCAAAAACACCATATATTTT. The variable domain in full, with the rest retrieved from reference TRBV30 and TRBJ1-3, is SQTIHQWPATLVQPVGSPLSLECTVEGTSNPNLYWYRQAAGRGLQLLFYSVGIGQISSEVPQNLSASRPQDRQFILSSKKLLLSDSGFYLCAWSAKNTIYFGEGSWLTVV.

CDR3 residues: CASGQTWDTYSGAFF. CDR3 DNA: TGTGCTAGTGGTCAAACTTGGGACACCTATTCTGGAGCTTTCTTT. The rearrangement uses TRBV12-5 and TRBJ1-1; a weak D match, TRBD1 (6 bases). The CDR3 extends over 15 amino acids. Germline CDR1 reads LGHNT; CDR2 reads FRNRAP. The V gene lost 5 bases and the J gene lost 10 bases, with 23 bases spanning the gap. The whole variable domain, filled in from reference TRBV12-5 and TRBJ1-1, reads DARVTQTPRHKVTEMGQEVTMRCQPILGHNTVFWYRQTMMQGLELLAYFRNRAPLDDSGMPKDRFSAEMPDATLATLKIQPSEPRDSAVYFCASGQTWDTYSGAFFGQGTRLTVV.

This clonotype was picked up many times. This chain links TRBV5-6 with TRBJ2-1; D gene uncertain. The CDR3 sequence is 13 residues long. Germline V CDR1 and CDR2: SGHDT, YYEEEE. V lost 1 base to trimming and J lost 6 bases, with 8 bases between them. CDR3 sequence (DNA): TGTGCCAGCAGCTTGTACGATCTCAATGAGCAGTTCTTC. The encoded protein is CASSLYDLNEQFF. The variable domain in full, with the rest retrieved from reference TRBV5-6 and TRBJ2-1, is DAGVTQSPTHLIKTRGQQVTLRCSPKSGHDTVSWYQQALGQGPQFIFQYYEEEERQRGNFPDRFSGHQFPNYSSELNVNALLLGDSALYLCASSLYDLNEQFFGPGTRLTVL.

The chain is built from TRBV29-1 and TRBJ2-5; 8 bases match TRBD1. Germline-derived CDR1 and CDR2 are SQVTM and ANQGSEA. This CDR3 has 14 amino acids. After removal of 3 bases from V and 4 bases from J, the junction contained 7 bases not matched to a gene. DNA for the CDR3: TGCAGCGTTGATGGGGACAGGAGGCGAGAGACCCAGTACTTC. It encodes CSVDGDRRRETQYF.

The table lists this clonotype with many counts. CDR3 sequence (DNA): TGCGCCAGCAGCCCGACAGCGGGACTAGATACGCAGTATTTT. Protein product: CASSPTAGLDTQYF. J is TRBJ2-3 and V is TRBV5-1, with 7 bases identical to TRBD2. The germline V gene has CDR1 SGHRS and CDR2 YFSETQ. V lost 4 bases, J lost 5 bases, and 7 bases stayed unmatched. CDR3 length: 14 amino acids.

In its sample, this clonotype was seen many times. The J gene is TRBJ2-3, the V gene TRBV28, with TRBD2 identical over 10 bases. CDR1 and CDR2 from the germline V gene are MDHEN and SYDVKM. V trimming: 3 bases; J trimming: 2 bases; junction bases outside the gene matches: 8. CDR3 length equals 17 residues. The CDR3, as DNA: TGTGCCAGCAGTTTCCCTCTAGCGGGAGCCAACACAGATACGCAGTATTTT. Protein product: CASSFPLAGANTDTQYF.

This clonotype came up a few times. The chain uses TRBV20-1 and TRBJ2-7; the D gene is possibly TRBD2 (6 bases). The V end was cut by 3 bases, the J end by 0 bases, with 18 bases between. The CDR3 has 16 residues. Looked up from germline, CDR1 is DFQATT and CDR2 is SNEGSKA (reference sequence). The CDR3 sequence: CSASPGGRMSSYEQYF. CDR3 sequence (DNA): TGCAGTGCTAGCCCCGGAGGGAGGATGAGCTCCTACGAGCAGTACTTC.

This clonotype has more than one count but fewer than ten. The CDR3: CASSYPGTTNQPQHF. The CDR3 DNA reads TGTGCCAGCAGTTACCCTGGGACAACTAATCAGCCCCAGCATTTT. J is TRBJ1-5 and V is TRBV6-6; maybe TRBD1 (6 bases). The V end lost 2 bases, the J end lost 4 bases, and 12 bases lay between the germline ends. Germline assignment: CDR1 MNHNY and CDR2 SVGAGI (reference sequence). The CDR3 runs to 15 residues.

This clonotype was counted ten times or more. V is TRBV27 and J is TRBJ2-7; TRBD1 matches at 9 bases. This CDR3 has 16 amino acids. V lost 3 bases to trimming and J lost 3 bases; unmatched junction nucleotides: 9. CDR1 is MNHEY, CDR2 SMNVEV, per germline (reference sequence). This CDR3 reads CASSFLTGQGDYEQYF. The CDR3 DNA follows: TGTGCCAGCAGTTTCCTCACGGGACAGGGAGACTACGAGCAGTACTTC.

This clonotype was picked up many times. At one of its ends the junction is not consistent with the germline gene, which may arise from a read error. The CDR3 DNA follows: TGTGCCAGCAGCATAGCATCCCCGGGACAGCACATAGCAGATACGCAGTATTTT. Translating it yields CASSIASPGQHIADTQYF. The chain recombines TRBV7-9 with TRBJ2-3, with TRBD1 identical over 7 bases. Germline loops: CDR1 SEHNR, CDR2 FQNEAQ (reference sequence). The CDR3 runs to 18 residues.

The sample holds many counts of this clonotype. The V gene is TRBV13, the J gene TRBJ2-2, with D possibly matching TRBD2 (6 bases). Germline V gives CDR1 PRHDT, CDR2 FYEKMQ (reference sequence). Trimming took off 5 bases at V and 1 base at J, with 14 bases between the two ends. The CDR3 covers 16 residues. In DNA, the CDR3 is TGTGCCAGCAGCCTCCGGAAGGGAGGGAACACCGGGGAGCTGTTTTTT. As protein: CASSLRKGGNTGELFF.

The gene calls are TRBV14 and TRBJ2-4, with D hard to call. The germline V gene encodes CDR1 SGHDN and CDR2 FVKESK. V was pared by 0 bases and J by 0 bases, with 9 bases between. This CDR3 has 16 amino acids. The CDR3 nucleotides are TGTGCCAGCAGCCAAGATAGTCGTTTAGCCAAAAACATTCAGTACTTC. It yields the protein CASSQDSRLAKNIQYF.

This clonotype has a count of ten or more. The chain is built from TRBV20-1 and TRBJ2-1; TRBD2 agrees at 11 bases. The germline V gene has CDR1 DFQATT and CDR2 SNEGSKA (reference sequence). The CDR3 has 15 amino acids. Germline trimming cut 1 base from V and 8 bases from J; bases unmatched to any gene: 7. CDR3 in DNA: TGCAGTGCTAGAGTTCAGCTAGCGGGAGGCTATGAGCAGTTCTTC. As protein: CSARVQLAGGYEQFF.

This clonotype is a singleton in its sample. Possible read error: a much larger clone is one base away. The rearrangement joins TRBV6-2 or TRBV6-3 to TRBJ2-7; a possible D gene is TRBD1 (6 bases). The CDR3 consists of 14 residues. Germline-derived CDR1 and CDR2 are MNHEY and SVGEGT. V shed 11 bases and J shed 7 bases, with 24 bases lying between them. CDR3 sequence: CAGHQQGHLGEQYF. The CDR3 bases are TGTGCCGGCCACCAACAGGGTCACCTTGGGGAGCAGTACTTC.

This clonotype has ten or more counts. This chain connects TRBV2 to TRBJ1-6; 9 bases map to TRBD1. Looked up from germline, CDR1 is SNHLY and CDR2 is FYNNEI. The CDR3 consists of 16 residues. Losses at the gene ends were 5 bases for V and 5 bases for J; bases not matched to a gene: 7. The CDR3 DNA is TGTGCCAGCAGTCCACGACAGGGGGAGAATAATTCACCCCTCCACTTT. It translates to CASSPRQGENNSPLHF. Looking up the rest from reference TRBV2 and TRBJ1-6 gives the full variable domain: EPEVTQTPSHQVTQMGQEVILRCVPISNHLYFYWYRQILGQKVEFLVSFYNNEISEKSEIFDDQFSVERPDGSNFTLKIRSTKLEDSAMYFCASSPRQGENNSPLHFGNGTRLTVT.

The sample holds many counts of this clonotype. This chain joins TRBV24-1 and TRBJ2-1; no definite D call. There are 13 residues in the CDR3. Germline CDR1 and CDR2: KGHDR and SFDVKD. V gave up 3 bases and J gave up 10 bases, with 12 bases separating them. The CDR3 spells CATSDMAAEEQFF. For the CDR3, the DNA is TGTGCCACCAGTGATATGGCTGCCGAGGAGCAGTTCTTC.